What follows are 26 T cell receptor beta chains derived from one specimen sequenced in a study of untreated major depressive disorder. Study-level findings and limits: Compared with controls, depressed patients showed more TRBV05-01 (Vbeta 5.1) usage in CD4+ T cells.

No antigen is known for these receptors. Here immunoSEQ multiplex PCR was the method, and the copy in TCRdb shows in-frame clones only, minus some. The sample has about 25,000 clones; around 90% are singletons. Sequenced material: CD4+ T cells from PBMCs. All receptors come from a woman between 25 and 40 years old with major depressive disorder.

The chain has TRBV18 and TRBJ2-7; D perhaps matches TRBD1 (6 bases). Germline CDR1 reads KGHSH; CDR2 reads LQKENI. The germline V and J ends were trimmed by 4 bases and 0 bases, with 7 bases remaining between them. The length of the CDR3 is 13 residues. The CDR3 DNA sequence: TGTGCCAGCTCACTACAGGGCTCCTACGAGCAGTACTTC. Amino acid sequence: CASSLQGSYEQYF.

CDR3 region: CASSPLQGAGRETQYF. For the CDR3, the DNA is TGTGCCAGCAGCCCACTACAGGGGGCTGGGAGAGAGACCCAGTACTTC. The chain couples TRBV11-1 to TRBJ2-5, with 9 bases identical to TRBD1. CDR1 and CDR2 from the germline V gene are SGHAT and FQDESV (reference sequence). The CDR3 has 16 amino acids. With V trimmed by 5 bases and J by 4 bases, 11 bases remained unmatched.

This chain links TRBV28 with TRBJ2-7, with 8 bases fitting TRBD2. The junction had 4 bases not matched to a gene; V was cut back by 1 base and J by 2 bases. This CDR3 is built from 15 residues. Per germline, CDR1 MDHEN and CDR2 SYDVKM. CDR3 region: CASSLSLAVTYEQYF. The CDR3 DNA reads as TGTGCCAGCAGTTTATCACTAGCGGTAACCTACGAGCAGTACTTC.

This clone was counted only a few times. CDR3 DNA sequence: TGTGCCAGCAGTTTACAGGGGGCAGAGACCCAGTACTTC. This gives the protein CASSLQGAETQYF. V and J are TRBV27 and TRBJ2-5; 8 nucleotides agree with TRBD1. Unmatched junction bases numbered 0, after V lost 2 bases and J lost 4 bases. There are 13 residues in the CDR3. Germline CDR1 MNHEY, CDR2 SMNVEV (reference sequence).

This CDR3 is CAISESSGTLNEQFF. The CDR3 region has the DNA TGTGCCATCAGTGAATCTAGCGGGACTCTGAATGAGCAGTTCTTC. The chain combines TRBV10-3 with TRBJ2-1; 9 bases match TRBD2. The V gene end was trimmed by 3 bases and the J gene end by 7 bases; junction bases not matched to a gene: 7. CDR1 is ENHRY, CDR2 SYGVKD, per germline. This CDR3 is built from 15 residues.

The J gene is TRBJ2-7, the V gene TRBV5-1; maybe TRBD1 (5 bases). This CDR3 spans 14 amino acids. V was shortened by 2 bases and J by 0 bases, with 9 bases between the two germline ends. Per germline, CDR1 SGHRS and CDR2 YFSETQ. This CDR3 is CASSFQGISYEQYF. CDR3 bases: TGCGCCAGCAGCTTCCAGGGAATCTCCTACGAGCAGTACTTC.

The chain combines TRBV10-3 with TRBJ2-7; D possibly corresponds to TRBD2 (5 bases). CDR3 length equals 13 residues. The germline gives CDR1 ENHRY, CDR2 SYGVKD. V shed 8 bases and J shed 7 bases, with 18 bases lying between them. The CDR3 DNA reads TGTGCCATCCGAGACGGACTCTCGGGGGAGCAGTACTTC. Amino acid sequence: CAIRDGLSGEQYF.

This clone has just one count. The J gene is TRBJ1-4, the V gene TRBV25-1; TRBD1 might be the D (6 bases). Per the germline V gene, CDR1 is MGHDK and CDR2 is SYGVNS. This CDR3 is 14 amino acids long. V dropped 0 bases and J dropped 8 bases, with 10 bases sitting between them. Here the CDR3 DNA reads TGTGCCAGCAGTGAATACAACAGGGACGAAAAACTGTTTTTT. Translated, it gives CASSEYNRDEKLFF.

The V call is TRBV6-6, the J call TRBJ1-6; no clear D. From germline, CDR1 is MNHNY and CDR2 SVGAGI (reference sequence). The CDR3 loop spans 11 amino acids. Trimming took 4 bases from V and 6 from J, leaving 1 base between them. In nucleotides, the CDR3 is TGTGCCAGCAGTTCTAATTCACCCCTCCACTTT. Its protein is CASSSNSPLHF.

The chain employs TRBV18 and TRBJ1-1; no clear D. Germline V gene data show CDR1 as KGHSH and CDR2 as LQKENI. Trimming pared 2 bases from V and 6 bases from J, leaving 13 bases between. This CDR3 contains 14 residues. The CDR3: CASSPSALSAEAFF. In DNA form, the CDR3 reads TGTGCCAGCTCACCATCTGCCCTCAGCGCTGAAGCTTTCTTT.

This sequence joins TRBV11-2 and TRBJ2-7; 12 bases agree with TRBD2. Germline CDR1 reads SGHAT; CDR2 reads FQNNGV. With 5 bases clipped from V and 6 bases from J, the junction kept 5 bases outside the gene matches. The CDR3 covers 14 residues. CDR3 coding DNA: TGTGCCAGCAGCAGCCTAGCGGGGGGGCTCGAGCAGTACTTC. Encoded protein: CASSSLAGGLEQYF.

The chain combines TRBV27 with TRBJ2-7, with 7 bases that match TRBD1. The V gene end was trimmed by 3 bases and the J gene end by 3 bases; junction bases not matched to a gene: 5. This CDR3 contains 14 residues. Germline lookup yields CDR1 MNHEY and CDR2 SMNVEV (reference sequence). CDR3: CASSLWDRHYEQYF. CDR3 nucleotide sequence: TGTGCCAGCAGTTTGTGGGACAGACACTACGAGCAGTACTTC.

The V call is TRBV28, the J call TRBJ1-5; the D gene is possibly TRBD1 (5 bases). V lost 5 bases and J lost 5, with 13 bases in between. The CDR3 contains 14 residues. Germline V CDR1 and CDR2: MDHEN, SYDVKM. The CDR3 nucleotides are TGTGCCAGCAGTCGCCCGGGGGACCATCAGCCCCAGCATTTT. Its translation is CASSRPGDHQPQHF. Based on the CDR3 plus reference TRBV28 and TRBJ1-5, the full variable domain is DVKVTQSSRYLVKRTGEKVFLECVQDMDHENMFWYRQDPGLGLRLIYFSYDVKMKEKGDIPEGYSVSREKKERFSLILESASTNQTSMYLCASSRPGDHQPQHFGDGTRLSIL.

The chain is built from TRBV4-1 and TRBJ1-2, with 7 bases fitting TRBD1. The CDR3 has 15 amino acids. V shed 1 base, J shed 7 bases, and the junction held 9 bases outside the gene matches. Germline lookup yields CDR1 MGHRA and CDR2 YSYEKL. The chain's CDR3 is CASSQVSAQGGGYTF. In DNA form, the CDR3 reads TGCGCCAGCAGCCAAGTCTCTGCCCAGGGGGGTGGCTACACCTTC.

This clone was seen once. The chain's CDR3 is CASSALGRDDTGELFF. CDR3 coding DNA: TGTGCCAGCAGTGCGTTGGGCAGGGATGACACCGGGGAGCTGTTTTTT. The rearrangement uses TRBV2 and TRBJ2-2; the D gene is possibly TRBD1 (5 bases). Germline V gene data show CDR1 as SNHLY and CDR2 as FYNNEI. The CDR3 is 16 residues long. Trimming cost V 4 bases and J 3 bases, with 15 bases left between them.

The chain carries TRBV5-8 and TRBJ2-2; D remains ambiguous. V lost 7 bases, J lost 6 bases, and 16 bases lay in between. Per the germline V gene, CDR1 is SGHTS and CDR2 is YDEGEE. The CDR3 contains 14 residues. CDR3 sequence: CASSLGAGPGELFF. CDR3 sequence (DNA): TGTGCCAGCTCCTTAGGAGCAGGACCCGGGGAGCTGTTTTTT.

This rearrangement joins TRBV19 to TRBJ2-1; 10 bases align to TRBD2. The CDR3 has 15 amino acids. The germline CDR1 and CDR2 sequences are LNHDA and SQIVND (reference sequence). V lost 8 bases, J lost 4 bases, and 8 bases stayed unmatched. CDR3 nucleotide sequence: TGTGCCAGTTCCGAGCTAGCGGGAGAATACAATGAGCAGTTCTTC. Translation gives CASSELAGEYNEQFF.

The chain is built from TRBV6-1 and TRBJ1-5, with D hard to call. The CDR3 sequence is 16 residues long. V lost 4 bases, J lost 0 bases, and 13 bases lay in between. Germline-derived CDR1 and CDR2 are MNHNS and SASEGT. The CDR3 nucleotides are TGTGCCAGCAGTGCGCAAAAGGGAAGTAGCAATCAGCCCCAGCATTTT. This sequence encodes CASSAQKGSSNQPQHF.

CDR3 sequence (DNA): TGTGCCAGCAGCTTAGTCGGACCGTCGGATACGCAGTATTTT. It encodes CASSLVGPSDTQYF. This rearrangement joins TRBV7-2 to TRBJ2-3; D remains ambiguous. Germline loops: CDR1 SGHTA, CDR2 FQGNSA. The CDR3 sequence is 14 residues long. V dropped 1 base and J dropped 6 bases, with 11 bases sitting between them.

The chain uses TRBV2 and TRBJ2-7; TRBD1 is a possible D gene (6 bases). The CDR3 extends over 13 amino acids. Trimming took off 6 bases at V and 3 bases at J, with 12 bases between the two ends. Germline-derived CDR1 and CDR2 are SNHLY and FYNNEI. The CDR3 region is CASRRTDLYEQYF. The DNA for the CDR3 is TGTGCCAGCAGACGGACAGACCTCTACGAGCAGTACTTC.

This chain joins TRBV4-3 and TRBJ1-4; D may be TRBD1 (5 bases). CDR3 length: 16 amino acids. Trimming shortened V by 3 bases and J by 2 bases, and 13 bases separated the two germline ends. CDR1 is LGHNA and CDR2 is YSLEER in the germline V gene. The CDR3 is CASSQRGGRTNEKLFF. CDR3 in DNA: TGCGCCAGCAGCCAGAGGGGCGGTCGGACTAATGAAAAACTGTTTTTT.

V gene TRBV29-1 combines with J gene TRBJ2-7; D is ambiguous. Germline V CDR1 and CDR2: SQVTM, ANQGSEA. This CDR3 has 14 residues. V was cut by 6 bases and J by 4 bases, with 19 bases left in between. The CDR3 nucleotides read TGCAGCGTGACCCTGGGTAGTAGTTTGTACGAGCAGTACTTC. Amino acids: CSVTLGSSLYEQYF.

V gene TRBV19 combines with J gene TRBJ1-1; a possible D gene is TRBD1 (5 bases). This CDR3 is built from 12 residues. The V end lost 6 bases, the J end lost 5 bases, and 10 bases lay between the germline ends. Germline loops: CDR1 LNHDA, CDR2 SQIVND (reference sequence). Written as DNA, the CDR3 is TGTGCCAGTAGAAGGGAGGGGACTGAAGCTTTCTTT. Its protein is CASRREGTEAFF.

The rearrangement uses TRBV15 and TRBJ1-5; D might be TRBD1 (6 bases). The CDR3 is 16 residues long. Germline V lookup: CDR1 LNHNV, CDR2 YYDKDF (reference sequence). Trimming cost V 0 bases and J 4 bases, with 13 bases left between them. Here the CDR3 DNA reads TGTGCCACCAGCAGAGATAAGGACAGCCTTAATCAGCCCCAGCATTTT. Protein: CATSRDKDSLNQPQHF.

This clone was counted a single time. The CDR3 loop is CASSLNRQHTDTQYF. DNA of the CDR3: TGTGCCAGCAGCTTAAACAGACAGCACACAGATACGCAGTATTTT. This chain connects TRBV5-4 to TRBJ2-3; D may be TRBD1 (5 bases). The CDR3 has 15 amino acids. Germline CDR1 reads SGHNT; CDR2 reads YYREEE (reference sequence). With 2 bases removed from V and 2 bases from J, the gap between germline ends came to 12 bases.

CDR3 coding DNA: TGTGCCAGCAGCTCCTCTAGCGGGAGTGAGACCCAGTACTTC. This translates into CASSSSSGSETQYF. V usage is TRBV7-3 and J usage is TRBJ2-5, with 10 bases fitting TRBD2. Germline-derived CDR1 and CDR2 are SGHTA and FQGTGA. The length of the CDR3 is 14 residues. Losses at the gene ends were 4 bases for V and 5 bases for J; bases not matched to a gene: 4.